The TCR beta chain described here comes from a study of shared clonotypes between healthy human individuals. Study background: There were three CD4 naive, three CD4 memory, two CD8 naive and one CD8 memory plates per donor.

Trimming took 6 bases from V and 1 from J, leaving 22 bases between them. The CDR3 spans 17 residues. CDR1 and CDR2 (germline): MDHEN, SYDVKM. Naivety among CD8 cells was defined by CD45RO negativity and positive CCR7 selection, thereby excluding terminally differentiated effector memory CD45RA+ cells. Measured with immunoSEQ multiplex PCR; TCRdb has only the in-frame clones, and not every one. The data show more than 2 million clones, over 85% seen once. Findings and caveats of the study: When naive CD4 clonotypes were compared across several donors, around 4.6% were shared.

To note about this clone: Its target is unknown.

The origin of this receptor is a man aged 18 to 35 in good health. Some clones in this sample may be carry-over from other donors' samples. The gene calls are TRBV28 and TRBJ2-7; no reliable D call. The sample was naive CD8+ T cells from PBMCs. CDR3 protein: CASSRPERELGSYEQYF. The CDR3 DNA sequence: TGTGCCAGCAGCCGACCCGAACGCGAGCTAGGATCCTACGAGCAGTACTTC.